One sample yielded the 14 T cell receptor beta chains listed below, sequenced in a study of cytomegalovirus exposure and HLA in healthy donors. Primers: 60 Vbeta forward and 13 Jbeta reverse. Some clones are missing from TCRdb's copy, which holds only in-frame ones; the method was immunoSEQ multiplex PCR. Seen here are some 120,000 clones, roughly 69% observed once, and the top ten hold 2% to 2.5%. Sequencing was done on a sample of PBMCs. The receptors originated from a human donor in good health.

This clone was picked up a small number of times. As DNA, the CDR3 is TGTGCCAGCAGCCCGGGACTAGCGGGAGGGCCACGGAGGAACGGGGAGCTGTTTTTT. This encodes CASSPGLAGGPRRNGELFF. V usage is TRBV13 and J usage is TRBJ2-2; 16 bases fit TRBD2. CDR3 length: 19 amino acids. In germline, CDR1 is PRHDT, CDR2 FYEKMQ (reference sequence). Trimming removed 5 bases from V and 7 bases from J; junction bases left unmatched: 13.

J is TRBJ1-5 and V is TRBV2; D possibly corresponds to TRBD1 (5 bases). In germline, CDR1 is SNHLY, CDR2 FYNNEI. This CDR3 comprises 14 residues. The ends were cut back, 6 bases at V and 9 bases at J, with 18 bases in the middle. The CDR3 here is CASRRQTARSPQHF. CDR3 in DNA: TGTGCCAGCAGGAGACAGACCGCACGGTCGCCCCAGCATTTT.

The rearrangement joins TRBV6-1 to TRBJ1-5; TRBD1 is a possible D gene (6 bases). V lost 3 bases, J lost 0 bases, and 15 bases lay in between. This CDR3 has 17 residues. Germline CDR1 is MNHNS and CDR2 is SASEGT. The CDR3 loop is CASSDQRTVYSNQPQHF. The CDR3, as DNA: TGTGCCAGCAGTGACCAAAGGACAGTTTATAGCAATCAGCCCCAGCATTTT.

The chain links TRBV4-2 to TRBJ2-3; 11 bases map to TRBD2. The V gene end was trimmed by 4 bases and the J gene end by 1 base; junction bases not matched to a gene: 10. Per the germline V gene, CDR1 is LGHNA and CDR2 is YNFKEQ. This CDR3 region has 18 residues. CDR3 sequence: CASSRSGGAFFGTDTQYF. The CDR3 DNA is TGTGCCAGCAGCCGTAGCGGGGGGGCCTTTTTTGGCACAGATACGCAGTATTTT.

The CDR3 region has the DNA TGTGCCAGCAGTGAACAACGGGGGAACACTGAAGCTTTCTTT. Protein sequence: CASSEQRGNTEAFF. This rearrangement joins TRBV6-1 to TRBJ1-1; no firm D call. The V gene lost 2 bases and the J gene lost 1 base, with 8 bases spanning the gap. The CDR3 extends over 14 amino acids. Germline assignment: CDR1 MNHNS and CDR2 SASEGT.

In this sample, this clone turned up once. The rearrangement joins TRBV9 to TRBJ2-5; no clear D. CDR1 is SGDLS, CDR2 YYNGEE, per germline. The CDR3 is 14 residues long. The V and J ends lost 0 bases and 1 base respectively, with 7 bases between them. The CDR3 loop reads CASSVVGAQETQYF. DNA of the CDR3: TGTGCCAGCAGCGTAGTTGGAGCCCAAGAGACCCAGTACTTC.

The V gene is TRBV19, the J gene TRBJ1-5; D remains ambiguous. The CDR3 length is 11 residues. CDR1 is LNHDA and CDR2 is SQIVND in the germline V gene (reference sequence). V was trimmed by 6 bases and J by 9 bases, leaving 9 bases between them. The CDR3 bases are TGTGCCAGTAGCCAACCGGGGCCCCAGCATTTT. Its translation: CASSQPGPQHF.

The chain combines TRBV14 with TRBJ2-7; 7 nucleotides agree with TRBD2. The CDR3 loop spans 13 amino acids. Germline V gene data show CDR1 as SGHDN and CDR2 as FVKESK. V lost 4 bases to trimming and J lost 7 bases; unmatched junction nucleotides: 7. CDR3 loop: CASSPYQAGEQYF. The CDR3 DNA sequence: TGTGCCAGCAGCCCCTATCAAGCGGGGGAGCAGTACTTC.

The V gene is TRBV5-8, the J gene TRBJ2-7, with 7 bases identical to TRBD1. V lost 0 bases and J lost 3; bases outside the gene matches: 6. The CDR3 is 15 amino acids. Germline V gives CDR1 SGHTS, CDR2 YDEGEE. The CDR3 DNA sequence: TGTGCCAGCAGCTTGGCCGGACAGGCTTACTACGAGCAGTACTTC. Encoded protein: CASSLAGQAYYEQYF.

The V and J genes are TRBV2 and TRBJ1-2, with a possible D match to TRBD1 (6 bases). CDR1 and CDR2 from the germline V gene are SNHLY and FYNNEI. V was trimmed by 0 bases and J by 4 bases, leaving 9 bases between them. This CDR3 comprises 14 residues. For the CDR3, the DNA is TGTGCCAGCAGTGAAGCGGACAGATTCTATGGCTACACCTTC. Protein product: CASSEADRFYGYTF.

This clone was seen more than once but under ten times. CDR3 nucleotides: TGTGCCTGGAGTGTGGCAGGGAGGATGAACACTGAAGCTTTCTTT. This gives the protein CAWSVAGRMNTEAFF. This chain links TRBV30 with TRBJ1-1; possible D gene TRBD1, 5 bases. The CDR3 consists of 15 residues. Per germline, CDR1 GTSNPN and CDR2 SVGIG (reference sequence). Trimming took 0 bases from V and 0 from J, leaving 11 bases between them. The full variable domain, in which reference TRBV30 and TRBJ1-1 provide the parts outside the CDR3, is SQTIHQWPATLVQPVGSPLSLECTVEGTSNPNLYWYRQAAGRGLQLLFYSVGIGQISSEVPQNLSASRPQDRQFILSSKKLLLSDSGFYLCAWSVAGRMNTEAFFGQGTRLTVV.

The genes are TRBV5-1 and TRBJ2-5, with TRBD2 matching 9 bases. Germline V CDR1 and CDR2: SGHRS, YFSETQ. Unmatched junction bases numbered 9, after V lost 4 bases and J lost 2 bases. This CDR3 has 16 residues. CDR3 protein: CASSPDGGRGQETQYF. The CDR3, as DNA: TGCGCCAGCAGCCCTGACGGCGGGAGGGGACAAGAGACCCAGTACTTC.

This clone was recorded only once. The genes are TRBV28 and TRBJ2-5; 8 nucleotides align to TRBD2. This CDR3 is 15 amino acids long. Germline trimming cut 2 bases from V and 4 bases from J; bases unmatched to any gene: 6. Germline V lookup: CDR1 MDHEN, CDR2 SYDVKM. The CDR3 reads CASSLPSAGGETQYF. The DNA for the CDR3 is TGTGCCAGCAGTTTACCCTCCGCGGGGGGAGAGACCCAGTACTTC.

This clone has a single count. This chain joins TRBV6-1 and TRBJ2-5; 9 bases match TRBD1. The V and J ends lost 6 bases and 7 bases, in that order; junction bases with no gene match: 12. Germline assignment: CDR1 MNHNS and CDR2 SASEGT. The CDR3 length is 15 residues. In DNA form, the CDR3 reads TGTGCCAGCAGACTACAGGGGGCGACTCCCGGGACCCAGTACTTC. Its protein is CASRLQGATPGTQYF.